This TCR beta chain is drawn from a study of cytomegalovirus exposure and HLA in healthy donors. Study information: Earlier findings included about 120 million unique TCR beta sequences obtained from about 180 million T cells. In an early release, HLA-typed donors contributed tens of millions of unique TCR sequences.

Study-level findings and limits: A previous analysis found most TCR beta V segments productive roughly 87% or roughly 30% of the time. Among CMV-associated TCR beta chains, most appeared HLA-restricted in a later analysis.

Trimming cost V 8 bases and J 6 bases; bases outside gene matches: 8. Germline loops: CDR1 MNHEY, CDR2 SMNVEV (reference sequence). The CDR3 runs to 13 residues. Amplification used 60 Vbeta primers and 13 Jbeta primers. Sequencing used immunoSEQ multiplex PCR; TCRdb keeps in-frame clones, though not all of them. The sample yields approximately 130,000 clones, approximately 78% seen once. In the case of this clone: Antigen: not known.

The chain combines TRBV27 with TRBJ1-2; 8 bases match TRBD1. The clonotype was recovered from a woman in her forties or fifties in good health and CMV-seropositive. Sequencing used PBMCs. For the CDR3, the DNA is TGTGCCAGCTCCCCTCAGGGGGCGAATGGCTACACCTTC. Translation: CASSPQGANGYTF.